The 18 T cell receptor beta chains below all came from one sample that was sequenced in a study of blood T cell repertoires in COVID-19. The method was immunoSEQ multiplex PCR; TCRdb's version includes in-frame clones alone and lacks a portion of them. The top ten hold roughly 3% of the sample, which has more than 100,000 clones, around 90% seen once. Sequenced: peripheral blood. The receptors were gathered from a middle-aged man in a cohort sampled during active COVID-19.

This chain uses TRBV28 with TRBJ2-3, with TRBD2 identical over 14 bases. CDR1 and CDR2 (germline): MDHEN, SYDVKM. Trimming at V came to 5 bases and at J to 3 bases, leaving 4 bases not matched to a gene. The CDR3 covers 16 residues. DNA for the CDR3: TGTGCCAGCAGTCCGACTAGCGGGGGGGCGACAGATACGCAGTATTTT. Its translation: CASSPTSGGATDTQYF.

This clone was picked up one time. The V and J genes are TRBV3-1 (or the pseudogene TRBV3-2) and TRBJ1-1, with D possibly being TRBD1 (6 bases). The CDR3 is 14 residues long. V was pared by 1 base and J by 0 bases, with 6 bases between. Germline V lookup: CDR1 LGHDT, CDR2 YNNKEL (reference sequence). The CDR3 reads CASSQGTVNTEAFF. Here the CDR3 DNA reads TGTGCCAGCAGCCAAGGGACAGTGAACACTGAAGCTTTCTTT.

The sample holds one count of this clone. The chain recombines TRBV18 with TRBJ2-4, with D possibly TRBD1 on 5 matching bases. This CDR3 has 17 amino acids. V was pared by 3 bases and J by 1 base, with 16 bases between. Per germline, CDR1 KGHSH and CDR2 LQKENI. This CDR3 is CASSPTVGVAAKNIQYF. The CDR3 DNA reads TGTGCCAGCTCACCTACGGTAGGGGTCGCGGCCAAAAACATTCAGTACTTC.

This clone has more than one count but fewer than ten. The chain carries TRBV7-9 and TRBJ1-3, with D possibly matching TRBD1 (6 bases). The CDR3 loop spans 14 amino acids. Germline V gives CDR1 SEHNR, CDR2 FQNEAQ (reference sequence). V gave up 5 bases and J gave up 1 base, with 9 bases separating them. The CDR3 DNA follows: TGTGCCAGCAGCCATACAGGGTCTGGAAACACCATATATTTT. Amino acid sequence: CASSHTGSGNTIYF.

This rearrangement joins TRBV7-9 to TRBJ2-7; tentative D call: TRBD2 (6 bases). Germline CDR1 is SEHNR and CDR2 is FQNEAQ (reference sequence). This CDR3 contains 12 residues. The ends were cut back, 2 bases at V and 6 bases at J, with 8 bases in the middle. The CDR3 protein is CASSLYGGEQYF. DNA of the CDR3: TGTGCCAGCAGCTTATACGGGGGCGAGCAGTACTTC. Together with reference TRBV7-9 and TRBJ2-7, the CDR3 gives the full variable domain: DTGVSQNPRHKITKRGQNVTFRCDPISEHNRLYWYRQTLGQGPEFLTYFQNEAQLEKSRLLSDRFSAERPKGSFSTLEIQRTEQGDSAMYLCASSLYGGEQYFGPGTRLTVT.

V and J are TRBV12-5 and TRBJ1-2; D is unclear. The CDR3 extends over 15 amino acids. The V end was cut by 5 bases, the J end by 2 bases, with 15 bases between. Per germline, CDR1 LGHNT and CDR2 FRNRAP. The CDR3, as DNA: TGTGCTAGTGGTACCTCCAGAGCGGGGAACTATGGCTACACCTTC. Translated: CASGTSRAGNYGYTF.

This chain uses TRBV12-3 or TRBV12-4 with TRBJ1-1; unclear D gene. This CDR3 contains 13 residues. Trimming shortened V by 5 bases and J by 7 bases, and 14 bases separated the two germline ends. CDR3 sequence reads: CASSVIAGGEAFF. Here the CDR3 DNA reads TGTGCCAGCAGTGTTATTGCCGGAGGTGAAGCTTTCTTT.

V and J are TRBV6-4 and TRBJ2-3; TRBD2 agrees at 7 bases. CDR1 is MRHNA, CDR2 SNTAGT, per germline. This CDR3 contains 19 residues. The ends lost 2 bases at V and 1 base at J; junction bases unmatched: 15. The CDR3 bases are TGTGCCAGCAGTGACGGGAAAGCGGGGAGGCTTGGCGGCACAGATACGCAGTATTTT. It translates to CASSDGKAGRLGGTDTQYF.

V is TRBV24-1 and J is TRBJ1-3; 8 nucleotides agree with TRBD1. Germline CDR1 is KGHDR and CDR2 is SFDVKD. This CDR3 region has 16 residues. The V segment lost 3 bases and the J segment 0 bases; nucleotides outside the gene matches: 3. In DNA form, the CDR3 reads TGTGCCACCAGTGATGCCGGACAGGGCTCTGGAAACACCATATATTTT. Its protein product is CATSDAGQGSGNTIYF.

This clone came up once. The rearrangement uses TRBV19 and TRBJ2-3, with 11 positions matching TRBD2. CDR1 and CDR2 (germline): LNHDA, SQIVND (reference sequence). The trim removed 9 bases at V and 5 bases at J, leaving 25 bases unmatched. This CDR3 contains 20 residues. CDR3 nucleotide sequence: TGTGCCAGCGCTTTGATAGGGCTAGCGGGGGGCCGAAGCCTTGAAGATACGCAGTATTTT. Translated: CASALIGLAGGRSLEDTQYF. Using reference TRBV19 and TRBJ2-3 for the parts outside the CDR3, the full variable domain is DGGITQSPKYLFRKEGQNVTLSCEQNLNHDAMYWYRQDPGQGLRLIYYSQIVNDFQKGDIAEGYSVSREKKESFPLTVTSAQKNPTAFYLCASALIGLAGGRSLEDTQYFGPGTRLTVL.

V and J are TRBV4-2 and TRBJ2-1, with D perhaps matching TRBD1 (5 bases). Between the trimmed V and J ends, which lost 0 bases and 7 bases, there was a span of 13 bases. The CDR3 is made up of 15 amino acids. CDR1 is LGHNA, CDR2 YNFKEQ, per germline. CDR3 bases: TGTGCCAGCAGCCAAGATTCACGGACATATAATGAGCAGTTCTTC. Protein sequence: CASSQDSRTYNEQFF.

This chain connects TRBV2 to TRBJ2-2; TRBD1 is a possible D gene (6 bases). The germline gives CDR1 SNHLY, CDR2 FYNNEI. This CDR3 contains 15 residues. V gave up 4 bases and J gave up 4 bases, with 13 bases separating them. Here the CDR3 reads CASSGRTAGTGELFF. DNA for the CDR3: TGTGCCAGCAGTGGAAGGACAGCTGGCACCGGGGAGCTGTTTTTT.

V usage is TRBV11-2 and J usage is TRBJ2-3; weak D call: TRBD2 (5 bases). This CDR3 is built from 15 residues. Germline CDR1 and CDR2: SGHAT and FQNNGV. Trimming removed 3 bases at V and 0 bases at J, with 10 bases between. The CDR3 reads CASSFRRTSTDTQYF. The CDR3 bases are TGTGCCAGCAGCTTTCGCCGGACTAGCACAGATACGCAGTATTTT.

Written as DNA, the CDR3 is TGTGCCAGCAGCTCCAGGGGGCAAGAGACCCAGTACTTC. Translated, it gives CASSSRGQETQYF. The rearrangement joins TRBV3-1 (or the pseudogene TRBV3-2) to TRBJ2-5; 7 bases are shared with TRBD1. V trimming: 5 bases; J trimming: 2 bases; junction bases outside the gene matches: 2. CDR3 length: 13 amino acids. CDR1 LGHDT and CDR2 YNNKEL come from the germline V gene (reference sequence).

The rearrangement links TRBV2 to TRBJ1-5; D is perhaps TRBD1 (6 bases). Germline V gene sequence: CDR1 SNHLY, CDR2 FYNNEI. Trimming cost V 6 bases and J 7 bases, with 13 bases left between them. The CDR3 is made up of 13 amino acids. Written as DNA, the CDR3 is TGTGCCAGCAGCGGACGGGGGGCCCAGCCCCAGCATTTT. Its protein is CASSGRGAQPQHF.

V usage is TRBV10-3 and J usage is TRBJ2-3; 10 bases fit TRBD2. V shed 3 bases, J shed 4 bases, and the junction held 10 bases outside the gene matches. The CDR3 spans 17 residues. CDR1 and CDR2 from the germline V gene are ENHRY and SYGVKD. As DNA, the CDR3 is TGTGCCATCAGTGAAACTAGGGGAGCGGGGGGGGCAGATACGCAGTATTTT. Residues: CAISETRGAGGADTQYF.

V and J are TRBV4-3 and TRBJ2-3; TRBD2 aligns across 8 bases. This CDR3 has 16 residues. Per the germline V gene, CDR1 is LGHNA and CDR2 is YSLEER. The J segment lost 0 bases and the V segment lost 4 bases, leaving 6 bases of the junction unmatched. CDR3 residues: CASSPGREASTDTQYF. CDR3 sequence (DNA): TGCGCCAGCAGCCCCGGGCGGGAGGCTAGCACAGATACGCAGTATTTT.

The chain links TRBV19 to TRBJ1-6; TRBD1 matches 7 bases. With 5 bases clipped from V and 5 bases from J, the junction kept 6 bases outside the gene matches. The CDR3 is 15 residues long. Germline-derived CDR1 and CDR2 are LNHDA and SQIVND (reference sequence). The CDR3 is CASSGGDRNNSPLHF. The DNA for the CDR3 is TGTGCCAGTAGTGGAGGGGACAGAAATAATTCACCCCTCCACTTT.